The 17 T cell receptor beta chains reported below all come from one sample, sequenced in a study of control samples from healthy donors and cancer patients. Repertoires were generated with immunoSEQ multiplex PCR, while TCRdb's copy carries only in-frame clones and drops some. The sample lists some 140,000 clones, over 85% occurring once. The sample was blood. The origin of the receptors is a man aged 30 to 39 in good health.

The chain joins TRBV21-1 to TRBJ2-7; TRBD1 is taken as the D call from the table, unchecked against the DNA. TRBV21-1 is assigned pseudogene status. The CDR3 consists of 13 residues. As DNA, the CDR3 is TGTGCCACCAGGGCACCGATCTCCTACGAGCAGTACTTC. It yields the protein CATRAPISYEQYF.

This chain joins TRBV28 and TRBJ2-4, with D perhaps matching TRBD2 (6 bases). CDR1 is MDHEN, CDR2 SYDVKM, per germline. The ends were cut back, 6 bases at V and 0 bases at J, with 12 bases in the middle. The CDR3 runs 15 residues. The CDR3 loop reads CASRGRGGAKNIQYF. In nucleotides, the CDR3 is TGTGCCAGCAGGGGGCGGGGAGGAGCCAAAAACATTCAGTACTTC.

This clone was detected once. The chain employs TRBV9 and TRBJ1-4; a possible D gene is TRBD1 (5 bases). Trimming took off 0 bases at V and 8 bases at J, with 11 bases between the two ends. CDR1 is SGDLS, CDR2 YYNGEE, per germline. This CDR3 has 14 amino acids. CDR3 sequence reads: CASSVDQGKEKLFF. Here the CDR3 DNA reads TGTGCCAGCAGCGTAGACCAGGGAAAGGAAAAACTGTTTTTT.

The rearrangement links TRBV5-6 to TRBJ2-7; 10 bases are a match to TRBD2. Per germline, CDR1 SGHDT and CDR2 YYEEEE. J was trimmed by 0 bases and V by 5 bases; bases with no gene match: 5. The CDR3 contains 15 residues. CDR3 DNA sequence: TGTGCCAGCAGTAGGGGACTAGCGAGCTCCTACGAGCAGTACTTC. Its protein product is CASSRGLASSYEQYF.

The chain carries TRBV27 and TRBJ1-5, with 8 positions matching TRBD1. V dropped 6 bases and J dropped 2; count of bases not matched to a gene: 9. The CDR3 runs to 16 residues. CDR1 is MNHEY, CDR2 SMNVEV, per germline (reference sequence). In nucleotides, the CDR3 is TGTGCCAGCAGCCTGACAGGGGAGCATCGCAATCAGCCCCAGCATTTT. Protein: CASSLTGEHRNQPQHF.

The chain recombines TRBV3-1 (or the pseudogene TRBV3-2) with TRBJ1-3; no firm D call. Germline V lookup: CDR1 LGHDT, CDR2 YNNKEL (reference sequence). The CDR3 is made up of 15 amino acids. The V end lost 1 base, the J end lost 0 bases, and 7 bases lay between the germline ends. CDR3: CASSQARDSGNTIYF. The CDR3 coding sequence is TGTGCCAGCAGCCAAGCCAGAGACTCTGGAAACACCATATATTTT.

The chain couples TRBV11-2 to TRBJ1-1, with D possibly matching TRBD1 (6 bases). The CDR3 has 15 amino acids. The germline gives CDR1 SGHAT, CDR2 FQNNGV. Trimming removed 5 bases at V and 10 bases at J, with 23 bases between. In nucleotides, the CDR3 is TGTGCCAGCAGCGGGTACGACAGCGTTAACAGGGTAGCTTTCTTT. This encodes CASSGYDSVNRVAFF. The full variable domain, in which reference TRBV11-2 and TRBJ1-1 provide the parts outside the CDR3, is EAGVAQSPRYKIIEKRQSVAFWCNPISGHATLYWYQQILGQGPKLLIQFQNNGVVDDSQLPKDRFSAERLKGVDSTLKIQPAKLEDSAVYLCASSGYDSVNRVAFFGQGTRLTVV.

The CDR3: CASSSTSGITYEQYF. The CDR3 nucleotides read TGTGCCAGCAGCTCCACTAGCGGGATCACCTACGAGCAGTACTTC. The V call is TRBV2, the J call TRBJ2-7; TRBD2 agrees at 10 bases. CDR3 length: 15 residues. Trimming at V came to 6 bases and at J to 2 bases, leaving 7 bases not matched to a gene. Germline CDR1 is SNHLY and CDR2 is FYNNEI.

The rearrangement joins TRBV5-4 to TRBJ2-3, with 8 bases that match TRBD2. CDR1 and CDR2 (germline): SGHNT, YYREEE (reference sequence). The CDR3 has 15 residues. With 2 bases clipped from V and 2 bases from J, the junction kept 4 bases outside the gene matches. The CDR3 region has the DNA TGTGCCAGCAGCTTCAGACTAGCGCTCACAGATACGCAGTATTTT. The encoded protein is CASSFRLALTDTQYF.

The chain combines TRBV7-6 with TRBJ2-3; tentative D call: TRBD1 (6 bases). The V and J ends lost 5 bases and 2 bases respectively, with 14 bases between them. The germline V gene has CDR1 SGHVS and CDR2 FNYEAQ. This CDR3 spans 15 amino acids. The chain's CDR3 is CASSLSWGPTDTQYF. The CDR3 bases are TGTGCCAGCAGCCTAAGTTGGGGGCCCACAGATACGCAGTATTTT.

The V and J genes are TRBV30 and TRBJ2-5; D may correspond to TRBD1 or TRBD2 (11 bases each). This CDR3 spans 20 amino acids. V lost 5 bases and J 5 bases, leaving 36 bases between the germline ends. From germline, CDR1 is GTSNPN and CDR2 SVGIG (reference sequence). CDR3 sequence: CAWAGWTGGQLAGAGETQYF. The CDR3 nucleotides are TGTGCCTGGGCCGGGTGGACAGGGGGCCAACTAGCGGGAGCCGGGGAGACCCAGTACTTC.

The chain uses TRBV7-9 and TRBJ1-4; D may be TRBD1 (6 bases). The CDR3 is made up of 13 amino acids. Germline V lookup: CDR1 SEHNR, CDR2 FQNEAQ (reference sequence). V was clipped by 5 bases and J by 2 bases, with 6 bases between them. The DNA for the CDR3 is TGTGCCAGCAGCGGACAGACTAATGAAAAACTGTTTTTT. This codes for CASSGQTNEKLFF.

In this sample, this clone turned up once. J is TRBJ2-7 and V is TRBV7-6, with 9 bases aligning to TRBD2. Unmatched junction bases numbered 8, after V lost 5 bases and J lost 12 bases. The CDR3 totals 12 residues. CDR1 SGHVS and CDR2 FNYEAQ come from the germline V gene. CDR3 sequence reads: CASSHAGGFSYF. CDR3 in DNA: TGTGCCAGCAGCCACGCGGGAGGGTTCTCGTACTTC.

Note on this clone: Other DNA sequences from this sample encode an identical CDR3 as well. This chain links TRBV15 with TRBJ2-5; D is perhaps TRBD1 or TRBD2 (5 bases each). CDR3 length equals 15 residues. The ends were cut back, 7 bases at V and 4 bases at J, with 19 bases in the middle. Germline CDR1 and CDR2: LNHNV and YYDKDF (reference sequence). Here the CDR3 reads CATKDTGLALETQYF. The CDR3 DNA reads TGTGCCACCAAGGACACCGGGCTAGCTTTAGAGACCCAGTACTTC.

The chain links TRBV28 to TRBJ1-1; perhaps TRBD1 as D (6 bases). This CDR3 comprises 15 residues. Looked up from germline, CDR1 is MDHEN and CDR2 is SYDVKM. With 1 base removed from V and 4 bases from J, the gap between germline ends came to 13 bases. CDR3 nucleotides: TGTGCCAGCAGTTTATTACAGGGAGGGGTCACTGAAGCTTTCTTT. It yields the protein CASSLLQGGVTEAFF.

This clone has only one observation. The chain carries TRBV4-1 and TRBJ1-2, with D tentatively TRBD1 (6 bases). V was clipped by 3 bases and J by 9 bases, with 11 bases between them. Germline values: CDR1 MGHRA, CDR2 YSYEKL. The CDR3 runs 12 residues. The DNA of the CDR3 is TGCGCCAGCAGCCAGGACAGTCGACGCTACACCTTC. It is translated as CASSQDSRRYTF.

A single count supports this clone. The rearrangement joins TRBV13 to TRBJ2-5, with TRBD2 matching 13 bases. The CDR3 sequence is 15 residues long. Losses at the gene ends were 6 bases for V and 5 bases for J; bases not matched to a gene: 6. Per the germline V gene, CDR1 is PRHDT and CDR2 is FYEKMQ (reference sequence). The CDR3 DNA reads TGTGCCAGCAGGGGCGGGACTAGCGGGATTGAGACCCAGTACTTC. It yields the protein CASRGGTSGIETQYF.